One and the same sample provided the 10 T cell receptor beta chains below, sequenced in a study of cytomegalovirus exposure and HLA in healthy donors. The protocol was immunoSEQ multiplex PCR, while the TCRdb copy is restricted to in-frame clones and leaves out a portion. The sample contains 190,000 or so clones, approximately 83% of which appear only once. Source material: PBMCs. The receptors derive from a woman aged 18-35 years in good health and CMV-seropositive.

This rearrangement joins TRBV4-2 to TRBJ1-1; TRBD1 is a possible D gene (6 bases). This CDR3 comprises 15 residues. Germline CDR1 and CDR2: LGHNA and YNFKEQ. Trimming removed 4 bases from V and 3 bases from J, with 15 bases in between. In nucleotides, the CDR3 is TGTGCCAGCAGCCCGAACAGGGTTTTGGACACTGAAGCTTTCTTT. This gives the protein CASSPNRVLDTEAFF.

The sample holds a few counts of this clone. The V call is TRBV2, the J call TRBJ1-1; 7 bases map to TRBD1. Germline V gene data show CDR1 as SNHLY and CDR2 as FYNNEI. The CDR3 consists of 13 residues. V trimming: 11 bases; J trimming: 0 bases; junction bases outside the gene matches: 6. The CDR3 reads CARQGTVNTEAFF. CDR3 sequence (DNA): TGTGCCCGCCAAGGGACAGTGAACACTGAAGCTTTCTTT. The full variable domain, with the rest looked up from reference TRBV2 and TRBJ1-1, is EPEVTQTPSHQVTQMGQEVILRCVPISNHLYFYWYRQILGQKVEFLVSFYNNEISEKSEIFDDQFSVERPDGSNFTLKIRSTKLEDSAMYFCARQGTVNTEAFFGQGTRLTVV.

J is TRBJ2-2 and V is TRBV5-3; maybe TRBD1 (5 bases). TRBV5-3 is labeled an ORF, and its function is uncertain. The CDR3 covers 21 residues. Trimming cost V 3 bases and J 0 bases, with 27 bases left between them. The CDR3 DNA reads TGTGCCAGAAGCTGTTACGCCGACAGCTACACCTCGTTTTCGAACACCGGGGAGCTGTTTTTT. It specifies CARSCYADSYTSFSNTGELFF.

The CDR3 region is CASSQVRDLGQPQHF. DNA for the CDR3: TGCGCCAGCAGCCAAGTCAGGGATTTGGGTCAGCCCCAGCATTTT. The chain carries TRBV4-1 and TRBJ1-5, with a possible D match to TRBD1 (5 bases). V dropped 1 base and J dropped 6 bases, with 13 bases sitting between them. Germline V gene sequence: CDR1 MGHRA, CDR2 YSYEKL. There are 15 residues in the CDR3.

The chain combines TRBV5-1 with TRBJ2-4; D remains ambiguous. The CDR3 sequence is 17 residues long. The V gene lost 0 bases and the J gene lost 0 bases, with 13 bases spanning the gap. CDR1 is SGHRS and CDR2 is YFSETQ in the germline V gene. In nucleotides, the CDR3 is TGCGCCAGCAGCTTGGGGCTGGAGATTGTAGCCAAAAACATTCAGTACTTC. Translated: CASSLGLEIVAKNIQYF.

This clone showed up just once. This sequence joins TRBV9 and TRBJ1-1; 7 bases match TRBD1. After removal of 4 bases from V and 1 base from J, the junction contained 13 bases not matched to a gene. The CDR3 spans 17 residues. Per the germline V gene, CDR1 is SGDLS and CDR2 is YYNGEE. CDR3 sequence: CASSPGDWTGSNTEAFF. The CDR3 nucleotides are TGTGCCAGCAGCCCAGGTGACTGGACAGGCTCGAACACTGAAGCTTTCTTT.

V and J are TRBV6-1 and TRBJ2-7; D possibly corresponds to TRBD2 (5 bases). This CDR3 contains 12 residues. Germline CDR1 reads MNHNS; CDR2 reads SASEGT. The germline V and J ends were trimmed by 7 bases and 3 bases, with 10 bases remaining between them. CDR3 nucleotide sequence: TGTGCCAGCACTACCGGGATCTACGAGCAGTACTTC. Translating gives CASTTGIYEQYF.

The chain joins TRBV5-1 to TRBJ1-5, with 9 bases aligning to TRBD1. The ends lost 4 bases at V and 1 base at J; junction bases unmatched: 3. The CDR3 loop spans 15 amino acids. Germline V gene data show CDR1 as SGHRS and CDR2 as YFSETQ. The CDR3 is CASSTGGGSNQPQHF. The CDR3 DNA sequence: TGCGCCAGCAGCACAGGGGGCGGGAGCAATCAGCCCCAGCATTTT. The variable domain in full, completed from reference TRBV5-1 and TRBJ1-5, reads KAGVTQTPRYLIKTRGQQVTLSCSPISGHRSVSWYQQTPGQGLQFLFEYFSETQRNKGNFPGRFSGRQFSNSRSEMNVSTLELGDSALYLCASSTGGGSNQPQHFGDGTRLSIL.

The chain carries TRBV4-1 and TRBJ2-1; TRBD1 aligns across 10 bases. This CDR3 spans 16 amino acids. Germline V gene lookup returns CDR1 MGHRA and CDR2 YSYEKL. With 2 bases clipped from V and 2 bases from J, the junction kept 3 bases outside the gene matches. The CDR3 here is CASSQSGQGAYNEQFF. CDR3 DNA sequence: TGCGCCAGCAGCCAATCAGGACAGGGGGCCTACAATGAGCAGTTCTTC.

Remarks on this clone: Other nucleotide sequences from this sample produce the same CDR3. The genes are TRBV5-1 and TRBJ1-2, with a possible D match to TRBD1 (6 bases). This CDR3 has 13 residues. Germline CDR1 and CDR2: SGHRS and YFSETQ. Trimming cost V 4 bases and J 2 bases, with 9 bases left between them. The CDR3 loop reads CASSPTGNYGYTF. The CDR3 bases are TGCGCCAGCAGCCCCACAGGGAACTATGGCTACACCTTC.